What follows is one T cell receptor (beta chain) and its context. V trimming: 6 bases; J trimming: 1 base; junction bases outside the gene matches: 6. The CDR3 spans 15 residues. Germline V gene data show CDR1 as MGHDK and CDR2 as SYGVNS. These data come from a study of blood T cell repertoires in COVID-19. In the authors' workflow: Counts of nucleated cells, estimated from reference gene primer amplification, were obtained. Assay: immunoSEQ multiplex PCR; the TCRdb copy retains only in-frame clones and omits some. From that table come the V and J calls and clone size; the DNA was used to work out D and trimming. This sample has roughly 40,000 clones; approximately 80% occur once, and the top ten carry more than 12%.

The clonotype originates from a human donor in a cohort sampled during active COVID-19. Sequenced material: peripheral blood. V usage is TRBV25-1 and J usage is TRBJ1-1; 9 nucleotides line up with TRBD1. This CDR3 is CASRGDRAGNTEAFF. In nucleotides, the CDR3 is TGTGCCAGCAGGGGGGACAGGGCGGGGAACACTGAAGCTTTCTTT.